The rows below give T cell receptor beta chains drawn from one sample of a study of T cell changes during pregnancy in multiple sclerosis. Some clones are missing from TCRdb's copy, which holds only in-frame ones; the method was immunoSEQ multiplex PCR. The sample lists about 34,000 clones, about 90% occurring once. Here the sequenced sample was CD8+ T cells from peripheral blood mononuclear cells, taken in the third trimester of pregnancy. The receptors come from a female donor with multiple sclerosis, enrolled in a pregnancy study. Each CDR3 is given with its conserved first and last residue. A D gene is named only where the DNA matches it firmly. The size entry is marked missing in some rows and otherwise reads once, few, many or a size class.

J | size | length | V | D | CDR3 | DNA
TRBJ2-3 | - | 13 | TRBV6-6 | TRBD2 | CASRLAKTDTQYF | TGTGCCAGCAGACTAGCGAAAACAGATACGCAGTATTTT
TRBJ1-1 | few | 13 | TRBV9 | TRBD1 | CASSSGDSNEAFF | TGTGCCAGCAGCTCCGGGGACAGCAATGAAGCTTTCTTT
TRBJ2-1 | - | 16 | TRBV6-4 | - | CASSGAGGLSYNEQFF | TGTGCCAGCAGTGGAGCCGGGGGGCTCTCCTACAATGAGCAGTTCTTC
TRBJ1-5 | - | 13 | TRBV11-2 | - | CASSLGGGQPQHF | TGTGCCAGCAGCTTAGGGGGGGGACAGCCCCAGCATTTT
TRBJ2-1 | once | 13 | TRBV7-8 | - | CASSAPRGNEQFF | TGTGCCAGCAGCGCCCCCAGAGGAAATGAGCAGTTCTTC
TRBJ1-5 | - | 15 | TRBV25-1 | - | CASSFSRGADQPQHF | TGTGCCAGCAGTTTTTCCCGGGGGGCGGATCAGCCCCAGCATTTT
TRBJ2-7 | - | 14 | TRBV6-4 | TRBD1 | CASSAGTGGYEQYF | TGTGCCAGCAGTGCCGGGACAGGGGGCTACGAGCAGTACTTC
TRBJ2-1 | - | 12 | TRBV7-9 | - | CASSLAPNEQFF | TGTGCCAGCAGCTTAGCCCCGAATGAGCAGTTCTTC
TRBJ2-7 | - | 13 | TRBV9 | - | CASSPSGFYEQYF | TGTGCCAGCAGCCCCTCAGGGTTCTACGAGCAGTACTTC
TRBJ2-5 | - | 16 | TRBV2 | TRBD1 | CASTEDTQGAGETQYF | TGTGCCAGCACCGAGGACACTCAGGGGGCGGGGGAGACCCAGTACTTC
TRBJ1-4 | - | 12 | TRBV19 | - | CASSHGGEKLFF | TGTGCCAGTAGTCATGGGGGGGAAAAACTGTTTTTT
TRBJ1-2 | - | 15 | TRBV7-8 | TRBD1 | CASSLTGEINYGYTF | TGTGCCAGCAGCTTGACAGGGGAAATTAACTATGGCTACACCTTC
TRBJ2-3 | - | 20 | TRBV5-5 | TRBD2 | CASSLGTKRGVPPSTDTQYF | TGTGCCAGCAGCTTGGGGACTAAGCGGGGGGTTCCCCCTAGCACAGATACGCAGTATTTT
TRBJ2-1 | - | 14 | TRBV28 | - | CASREGYGDNEQFF | TGTGCCAGCAGGGAGGGTTACGGTGACAATGAGCAGTTCTTC
TRBJ1-4 | - | 13 | TRBV11-2 | TRBD1 | CASSPLDRGELFF | TGTGCCAGCAGCCCTCTCGACAGGGGAGAACTGTTTTTT
TRBJ2-7 | few | 14 | TRBV13 | - | CASSERPVSGEQYF | TGTGCCAGCAGCGAACGTCCCGTCTCCGGCGAGCAGTACTTC
TRBJ2-6 | - | 18 | TRBV7-2 | - | CASSSGVITLSGANVLTF | TGTGCCAGCAGCTCAGGGGTTATTACCCTCTCTGGGGCCAACGTCCTGACTTTC
TRBJ1-5 | - | 14 | TRBV27 | - | CASSPGISNQPQHF | TGTGCCAGCAGTCCAGGGATTAGCAATCAGCCCCAGCATTTT
TRBJ2-5 | - | 16 | TRBV13 | - | CASSPEGGGYQETQYF | TGTGCCAGCAGCCCAGAAGGGGGGGGGTACCAAGAGACCCAGTACTTC
TRBJ1-1 | - | 15 | TRBV6-4 | - | CASSPNGEMNTEAFF | TGTGCCAGCAGTCCCAATGGGGAGATGAACACTGAAGCTTTCTTT
TRBJ2-5 | - | 11 | TRBV6-5 | - | CASRNKETQYF | TGTGCCAGCAGGAACAAAGAGACCCAGTACTTC
TRBJ1-5 | - | 14 | TRBV30 | TRBD1 | CAWDTGGGNQPQHF | TGTGCCTGGGACACAGGGGGCGGCAATCAGCCCCAGCATTTT
TRBJ2-4 | - | 16 | TRBV5-6 | TRBD2 | CASSSGTDEAKNIQYF | TGTGCCAGCAGCAGCGGGACTGATGAGGCCAAAAACATTCAGTACTTC
TRBJ1-2 | - | 12 | TRBV6-5 | - | CASSLLGDGYTF | TGTGCCAGCAGTTTATTGGGAGACGGCTACACCTTC
TRBJ1-2 | - | 14 | TRBV7-9 | - | CASSLGLSNYGYTF | TGTGCCAGCAGCTTGGGACTGTCGAACTATGGCTACACCTTC
TRBJ2-5 | once | 14 | TRBV27 | - | CASSPGVGLETQYF | TGTGCCAGCAGTCCCGGGGTAGGGTTAGAGACCCAGTACTTC
TRBJ2-7 | - | 13 | TRBV7-3 | - | CASSYDNSYEQYF | TGTGCCAGCAGCTACGACAATTCCTACGAGCAGTACTTC
TRBJ2-1 | - | 16 | TRBV14 | TRBD1 | CASSQYGTGGIDEQFF | TGTGCCAGCAGCCAATACGGGACAGGGGGAATAGATGAGCAGTTCTTC
TRBJ1-2 | - | 16 | TRBV5-1 | TRBD1 | CASSFRGQGPTYGYTF | TGCGCCAGCAGCTTTAGAGGACAGGGTCCAACCTATGGCTACACCTTC
TRBJ1-2 | - | 14 | TRBV6-5 | - | CASSTPIGRAGYTF | TGTGCCAGCAGTACCCCCATTGGCAGGGCCGGCTACACCTTC
TRBJ2-1 | - | 16 | TRBV7-3 | - | CASSLTWSSGYNEQFF | TGTGCCAGCAGCTTAACGTGGTCCAGCGGGTACAATGAGCAGTTCTTC